This T cell receptor beta chain was observed in a study of blood T cell repertoires in COVID-19. The overall study: Samples of COVID-19 (acute and convalescent) were obtained from the United States, Italy and Spain.

After removal of 6 bases from V and 2 bases from J, the junction contained 8 bases not matched to a gene. This CDR3 has 15 residues. The V gene's germline CDR1 is SNHLY and CDR2 FYNNEI. In assigning cohorts, the study relied on participant-reported clinical history. The assay was immunoSEQ multiplex PCR, and TCRdb's table has in-frame clones only and misses some. The table shows about 300,000 clones, with roughly 85% occurring only once. The V gene is TRBV2, the J gene TRBJ2-3; 7 positions match TRBD1. Material for sequencing was PBMCs or T cells enriched from blood (not recorded which). The TCR originated in a woman in her 30s who had recovered from COVID-19. DNA of the CDR3: TGTGCCAGCAGCCCCGACAGGGCCAACACAGATACGCAGTATTTT. This sequence encodes CASSPDRANTDTQYF.